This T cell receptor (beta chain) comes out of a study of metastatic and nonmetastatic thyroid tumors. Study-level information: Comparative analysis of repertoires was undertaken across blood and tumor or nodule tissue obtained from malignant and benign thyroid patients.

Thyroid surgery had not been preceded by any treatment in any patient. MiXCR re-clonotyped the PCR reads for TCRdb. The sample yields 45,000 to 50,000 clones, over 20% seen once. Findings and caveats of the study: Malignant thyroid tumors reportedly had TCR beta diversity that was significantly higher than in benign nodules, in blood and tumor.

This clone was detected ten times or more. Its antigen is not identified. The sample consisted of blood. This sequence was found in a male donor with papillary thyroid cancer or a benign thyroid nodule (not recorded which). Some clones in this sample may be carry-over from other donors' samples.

CDR3 sequence reads: CASCAGTSGVEETQYF. The CDR3 DNA follows: TGCGCCAGCTGCGCCGGGACTAGCGGGGTTGAAGAGACCCAGTACTTC. The V gene is TRBV5-1, the J gene TRBJ2-5; 13 nucleotides match TRBD2. Unmatched junction bases numbered 9, after V lost 7 bases and J lost 3 bases. Germline CDR1 SGHRS, CDR2 YFSETQ. This CDR3 has 16 residues. Full variable domain (missing parts from reference TRBV5-1 and TRBJ2-5): KAGVTQTPRYLIKTRGQQVTLSCSPISGHRSVSWYQQTPGQGLQFLFEYFSETQRNKGNFPGRFSGRQFSNSRSEMNVSTLELGDSALYLCASCAGTSGVEETQYFGPGTRLLVL.